This T cell receptor (beta chain) was captured by sequencing in a study of shared clonotypes between healthy human individuals. Terminally differentiated effector memory CD45RA+ cells were excluded by CCR7 positive selection of CD45RO-negative cells. All of the donors resided in Nashville, Tennessee, and each was a Caucasian adult. An assay was performed, and its level was deep. Authors' processing steps: For the immunoSEQ data, sequences were junction-only without quality scores, so filtering differed. Using immunoSEQ multiplex PCR, the repertoire was profiled, and TCRdb retains in-frame clones only, with some absent. V and J calls and clone size are as listed in that table; D and trimming were resolved from the DNA. Of around 2,000,000 clones listed, roughly 94% are singletons. Concerning this clone: This sample includes further DNA sequences coding for the same CDR3.

The CDR3 has 14 residues. The V gene end was trimmed by 0 bases and the J gene end by 3 bases; junction bases not matched to a gene: 1. The V gene's germline CDR1 is MGHRA and CDR2 YSYEKL. The chain combines TRBV4-1 with TRBJ1-2; TRBD1 matches at 7 bases. The sequence derives from a man younger than 30 in good health. Sequenced input: naive CD8+ T cells sorted from blood. CDR3: CASSQEDRDYGYTF. The CDR3, as DNA: TGCGCCAGCAGCCAAGAAGACAGGGACTATGGCTACACCTTC.